The following is a TCR beta chain sequence with its context. What it binds is not known. The germline gene is not matched at one end of the junction; a read error may be the cause. These data originate in a study of post-analysis software for immune sequencing data. Included in the TCR beta cDNA libraries were unique molecular identifiers. TCRdb redid the calling of the PCR reads with MiXCR, one entry per CDR3 protein. The data hold 820,000 or so distinct CDR3 sequences, with around 53% observed a single time. This CDR3 is 15 amino acids long. The V gene's germline CDR1 is DFQATT and CDR2 SNEGSKA (reference sequence). Study results and limitations: Five or six TRBV segments, TRBV5-6, TRBV5-1 and TRBV20-1 among them, were found more frequent in patients than controls. Samples from a shared batch, those prepared together, strongly co-clustered by F measure.

Sequencing was performed on blood. The sequence derives from a girl between 5 and 17 years old with multiple sclerosis. V gene TRBV20-1 combines with J gene TRBJ1-1, with 11 bases identical to TRBD1. CDR3 sequence (DNA): TGCAGTGCCCCTGGACAGGGGGCGATGAACGCTGAAGCTTTCTTT. This translates into CSAPGQGAMNAEAFF.